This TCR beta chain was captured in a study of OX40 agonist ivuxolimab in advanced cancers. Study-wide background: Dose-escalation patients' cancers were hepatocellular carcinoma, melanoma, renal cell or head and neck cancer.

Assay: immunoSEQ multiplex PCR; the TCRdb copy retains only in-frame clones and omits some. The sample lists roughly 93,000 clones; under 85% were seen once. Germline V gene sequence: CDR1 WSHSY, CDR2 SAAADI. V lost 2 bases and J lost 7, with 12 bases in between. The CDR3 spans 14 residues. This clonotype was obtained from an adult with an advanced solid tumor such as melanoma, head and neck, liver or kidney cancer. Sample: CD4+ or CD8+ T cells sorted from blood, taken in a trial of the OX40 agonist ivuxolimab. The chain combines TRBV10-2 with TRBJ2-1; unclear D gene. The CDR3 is CASSENLPANEQFF. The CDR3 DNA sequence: TGCGCCAGCAGTGAGAACCTCCCAGCAAATGAGCAGTTCTTC.